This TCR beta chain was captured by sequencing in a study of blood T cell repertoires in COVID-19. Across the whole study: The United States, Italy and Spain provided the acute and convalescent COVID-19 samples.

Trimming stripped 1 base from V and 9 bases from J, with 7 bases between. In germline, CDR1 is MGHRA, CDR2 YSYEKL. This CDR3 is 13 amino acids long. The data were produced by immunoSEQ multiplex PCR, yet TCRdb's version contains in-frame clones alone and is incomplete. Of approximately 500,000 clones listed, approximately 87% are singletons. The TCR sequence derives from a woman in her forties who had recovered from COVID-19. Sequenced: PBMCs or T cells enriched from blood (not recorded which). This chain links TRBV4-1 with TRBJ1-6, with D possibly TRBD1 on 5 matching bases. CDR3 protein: CASSQGQSSPLHF. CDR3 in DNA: TGCGCCAGCAGCCAAGGACAGAGTTCACCCCTCCACTTT.